Listed below are T cell receptor beta chains from one sample, sequenced in a study of blood T cell repertoires in COVID-19. TCRdb's table, derived via immunoSEQ multiplex PCR, lists solely in-frame clones and lacks some. The sample lists about 220,000 clones, approximately 80% occurring once. Specimen: PBMCs or T cells enriched from blood (not recorded which). All receptors come from a woman aged 35 to 49 with acute COVID-19. CDR3s leave out the opening cysteine and the closing phenylalanine or tryptophan. Fields, in order: V gene, D gene, J gene, CDR3 protein. A D gene is named only where the DNA matches it firmly.

v_gene: TRBV6-5; d_gene: TRBD1; j_gene: TRBJ1-5; CDR3aa: ASRVDRAGNQPQH
v_gene: TRBV7-9; d_gene: -; j_gene: TRBJ2-2; CDR3aa: ASSRAPGAGELF
v_gene: TRBV5-1; d_gene: TRBD1; j_gene: TRBJ2-2; CDR3aa: ASSLGLPGQGNTGELF
v_gene: TRBV7-9; d_gene: -; j_gene: TRBJ1-2; CDR3aa: ASSPTGSYGYT
v_gene: TRBV28; d_gene: -; j_gene: TRBJ1-1; CDR3aa: ASSLRQSYTEAF
v_gene: TRBV28; d_gene: -; j_gene: TRBJ1-2; CDR3aa: ASSSDSEYGYT
v_gene: TRBV13; d_gene: -; j_gene: TRBJ1-6; CDR3aa: ASSLSPMRSSPLH
v_gene: TRBV9; d_gene: -; j_gene: TRBJ2-3; CDR3aa: ASSPLGTTDTQY
v_gene: TRBV7-6; d_gene: TRBD1; j_gene: TRBJ2-1; CDR3aa: ASSDFGTGDLRYEQF
v_gene: TRBV7-9; d_gene: -; j_gene: TRBJ2-5; CDR3aa: ASSLARTDRGTQY
v_gene: TRBV5-1; d_gene: -; j_gene: TRBJ2-2; CDR3aa: ASSTNTGELF
v_gene: TRBV30; d_gene: TRBD2; j_gene: TRBJ2-1; CDR3aa: AWSTQGLASYNEQF
v_gene: TRBV6-5; d_gene: -; j_gene: TRBJ2-1; CDR3aa: ASSYSADSYNEQF
v_gene: TRBV11-3; d_gene: TRBD1; j_gene: TRBJ1-4; CDR3aa: ASSSGQGAPATNEKLF
v_gene: TRBV11-1; d_gene: -; j_gene: TRBJ2-5; CDR3aa: ASSLGLRGGGETQY
v_gene: TRBV29-1; d_gene: -; j_gene: TRBJ1-2; CDR3aa: SGGPRAGYT
v_gene: TRBV7-9; d_gene: -; j_gene: TRBJ2-3; CDR3aa: ASSLGSLLGLTDTQY